The 28 T cell receptor beta chains below were found in one sample sequenced in a study of cytomegalovirus exposure and HLA in healthy donors. Primers: 60 Vbeta forward and 13 Jbeta reverse. Profiled with immunoSEQ multiplex PCR; TCRdb holds only in-frame clones, not every one. The repertoire holds around 190,000 clones, with around 76% as singletons. The sequenced sample was PBMCs. The receptors originated from a man aged 30 to 45 in good health and CMV-seronegative.

The chain joins TRBV2 to TRBJ2-7, with D unresolved. The V end lost 4 bases, the J end lost 4 bases, and 8 bases lay between the germline ends. This CDR3 contains 12 residues. Germline V CDR1 and CDR2: SNHLY, FYNNEI. CDR3 DNA: TGTGCCAGCAGTGGGGCCAAGTACGAGCAGTACTTC. Its protein product is CASSGAKYEQYF.

This clone was counted only a few times. CDR3 nucleotide sequence: TGCGCCAGCAGCCCGACAGGACCCCCCCAGGCTAAGCAGTTCTTC. It is translated as CASSPTGPPQAKQFF. V usage is TRBV5-1 and J usage is TRBJ2-1, with D perhaps TRBD1 (6 bases). The germline V gene encodes CDR1 SGHRS and CDR2 YFSETQ. The CDR3 has 15 amino acids. V lost 4 bases and J 11 bases, leaving 22 bases between the germline ends.

This chain uses TRBV7-9 with TRBJ2-1, with 9 bases aligning to TRBD2. J was trimmed by 2 bases and V by 5 bases; bases with no gene match: 10. Germline V gene sequence: CDR1 SEHNR, CDR2 FQNEAQ (reference sequence). The CDR3 spans 17 residues. CDR3 amino acids: CASSPIQGGRAYNEQFF. The CDR3, as DNA: TGTGCCAGCAGCCCCATCCAGGGCGGGAGGGCCTACAATGAGCAGTTCTTC.

This clone was seen only a few times. This rearrangement joins TRBV4-1 to TRBJ1-4, with D hard to call. The CDR3 is 15 residues long. Trimming shortened V by 4 bases and J by 2 bases, and 11 bases separated the two germline ends. CDR1 and CDR2 (germline): MGHRA, YSYEKL. DNA for the CDR3: TGCGCCAGCAGCCCGCAACAGTATACTAATGAAAAACTGTTTTTT. Encoded protein: CASSPQQYTNEKLFF.

The chain carries TRBV5-1 and TRBJ1-5, with a weak D call TRBD1 (5 bases). This CDR3 contains 16 residues. Between the trimmed V and J ends, which lost 0 bases and 6 bases, there was a span of 16 bases. In germline, CDR1 is SGHRS, CDR2 YFSETQ. CDR3 residues: CASSLDGRGMGQPQHF. The DNA for the CDR3 is TGCGCCAGCAGCTTGGATGGTCGGGGGATGGGTCAGCCCCAGCATTTT.

The V and J genes are TRBV28 and TRBJ1-2, with 8 bases fitting TRBD1. The CDR3 loop spans 13 amino acids. Germline CDR1 and CDR2: MDHEN and SYDVKM. After removal of 4 bases from V and 9 bases from J, the junction contained 7 bases not matched to a gene. The CDR3 bases are TGTGCCAGCAGTTCAGGACAGGGTCTTCGCTACACCTTC. Its translation is CASSSGQGLRYTF.

The V call is TRBV5-4, the J call TRBJ1-6, with D perhaps TRBD1 (5 bases). Looked up from germline, CDR1 is SGHNT and CDR2 is YYREEE (reference sequence). Trimming removed 2 bases at V and 6 bases at J, with 15 bases between. This CDR3 contains 16 residues. The CDR3 here is CASSLGAGTFNSPLHF. CDR3 sequence (DNA): TGTGCCAGCAGCTTAGGTGCCGGGACTTTTAATTCACCCCTCCACTTT.

This chain links TRBV7-9 with TRBJ2-2; 8 bases are shared with TRBD1. CDR3 size: 16 residues. Germline V gene lookup returns CDR1 SEHNR and CDR2 FQNEAQ (reference sequence). The V and J ends lost 6 bases and 1 base, in that order; junction bases with no gene match: 7. This chain's CDR3 is CASRRTGGVNTGELFF. The CDR3 region has the DNA TGTGCCAGCAGACGCACAGGGGGAGTGAACACCGGGGAGCTGTTTTTT.

This clone has a handful of counts. The V call is TRBV11-2, the J call TRBJ2-1, with 9 nucleotides matching TRBD2. The CDR3 runs 15 residues. Germline V gene data show CDR1 as SGHAT and CDR2 as FQNNGV. V lost 4 bases, J lost 6 bases, and 7 bases stayed unmatched. The CDR3 coding sequence is TGTGCCAGCAGCTCCCTTAGCGGGAGCCTCAATGAGCAGTTCTTC. Translating gives CASSSLSGSLNEQFF.

The chain carries TRBV6-5 and TRBJ2-7, with D possibly TRBD1 on 7 matching bases. Per the germline V gene, CDR1 is MNHEY and CDR2 is SVGAGI. The CDR3 is 15 residues long. The V end was cut by 4 bases, the J end by 0 bases, with 13 bases between. The CDR3 region is CASSSTGTYSYEQYF. The CDR3 DNA is TGTGCCAGCAGTTCGACAGGGACTTACTCCTACGAGCAGTACTTC.

The chain uses TRBV7-6 and TRBJ2-3, with 10 bases matching TRBD2. CDR1 is SGHVS and CDR2 is FNYEAQ in the germline V gene. Unmatched junction bases numbered 3, after V lost 0 bases and J lost 3 bases. CDR3 length: 16 residues. CDR3 residues: CASSLAASGSTDTQYF. The CDR3, as DNA: TGTGCCAGCAGCTTAGCGGCTAGCGGGAGTACAGATACGCAGTATTTT.

The rearrangement joins TRBV7-9 to TRBJ1-2; TRBD1 matches 9 bases. There are 16 residues in the CDR3. Trimming at V came to 4 bases and at J to 5 bases, leaving 11 bases not matched to a gene. Looked up from germline, CDR1 is SEHNR and CDR2 is FQNEAQ (reference sequence). The CDR3 reads CASSSYPGQGLYGYTF. For the CDR3, the DNA is TGTGCCAGCAGCTCTTACCCGGGACAGGGTCTTTATGGCTACACCTTC.

The chain combines TRBV10-3 with TRBJ2-1; 9 bases match TRBD1. CDR1 is ENHRY, CDR2 SYGVKD, per germline. J was trimmed by 4 bases and V by 4 bases; bases with no gene match: 2. This CDR3 has 14 residues. The CDR3 here is CAISAGQGYNEQFF. DNA for the CDR3: TGTGCCATCAGTGCGGGACAGGGATACAATGAGCAGTTCTTC.

The chain carries TRBV25-1 and TRBJ2-7; D is perhaps TRBD1 (6 bases). Deletions cut 6 bases from V and 4 bases from J, with 13 bases between. The CDR3 is 13 residues long. The germline V gene has CDR1 MGHDK and CDR2 SYGVNS. The CDR3 DNA is TGTGCCAGCAGGCCGACCGGGACATACGAGCAGTACTTC. Protein sequence: CASRPTGTYEQYF.

The chain links TRBV6-1 to TRBJ2-7, with D possibly matching TRBD1 (5 bases). Germline CDR1 and CDR2: MNHNS and SASEGT. This CDR3 contains 14 residues. V gave up 4 bases and J gave up 3 bases, with 13 bases separating them. CDR3 loop: CASSARTGIYEQYF. In DNA form, the CDR3 reads TGTGCCAGCAGTGCCAGAACAGGAATCTACGAGCAGTACTTC.

In this sample, this clone turned up once. The CDR3 region is CAISDGAEGKLFF. The CDR3 DNA sequence: TGTGCCATCAGTGATGGGGCAGAAGGAAAACTGTTTTTT. The chain carries TRBV10-3 and TRBJ1-4; possibly TRBD1 for D (5 bases). Germline V gene lookup returns CDR1 ENHRY and CDR2 SYGVKD. The length of the CDR3 is 13 residues. Trimming cost V 3 bases and J 10 bases, with 12 bases left between them.

This sequence joins TRBV28 and TRBJ1-4, with D perhaps TRBD1 (5 bases). CDR3 size: 14 residues. Germline V gene sequence: CDR1 MDHEN, CDR2 SYDVKM. Trimming pared 6 bases from V and 8 bases from J, leaving 16 bases between. CDR3 residues: CASRGYRLDEKLFF. DNA for the CDR3: TGTGCCAGCAGGGGTTACAGGCTCGACGAAAAACTGTTTTTT.

The rearrangement uses TRBV18 and TRBJ2-5; possibly TRBD2 for D (6 bases). The V end was cut by 6 bases, the J end by 7 bases, with 12 bases between. The CDR3 length is 12 residues. Germline V gene lookup returns CDR1 KGHSH and CDR2 LQKENI. The CDR3 here is CASSLTEGTQYF. DNA for the CDR3: TGTGCCAGCTCCCTGACGGAGGGGACCCAGTACTTC.

The chain is built from TRBV30 and TRBJ2-7; 7 bases fit TRBD1. This CDR3 is 13 amino acids long. J gave up 6 bases and V 3 bases, and 8 bases lay outside the gene matches. Per the germline V gene, CDR1 is GTSNPN and CDR2 is SVGIG (reference sequence). The CDR3 region has the DNA TGTGCCTGGAGAGGTAGGGGGCAGGTCGAGCAGTACTTC. This encodes CAWRGRGQVEQYF.

The chain combines TRBV16 with TRBJ1-1; 8 nucleotides match TRBD1. Unmatched junction bases numbered 4, after V lost 5 bases and J lost 5 bases. Germline CDR1 KGHSY, CDR2 FQNENV. This CDR3 has 13 residues. CDR3 sequence: CASSDRGETEAFF. CDR3 DNA sequence: TGTGCCAGCAGCGACAGGGGTGAAACTGAAGCTTTCTTT.

The chain employs TRBV7-9 and TRBJ1-4; 7 bases fit TRBD1. The junction had 3 bases not matched to a gene; V was cut back by 5 bases and J by 0 bases. The V gene's germline CDR1 is SEHNR and CDR2 FQNEAQ (reference sequence). The CDR3 is made up of 15 amino acids. CDR3 coding DNA: TGTGCCAGCAGCGGCAGGGGGACAACTAATGAAAAACTGTTTTTT. It is translated as CASSGRGTTNEKLFF.

This sequence joins TRBV11-2 and TRBJ2-1, with D possibly matching TRBD1 (5 bases). V lost 4 bases and J lost 9, with 22 bases in between. Germline loops: CDR1 SGHAT, CDR2 FQNNGV. The CDR3 is 16 residues long. CDR3 amino acids: CASSSTFWGDSTEQFF. The CDR3 nucleotides are TGTGCCAGCAGCTCCACCTTTTGGGGCGATTCGACTGAGCAGTTCTTC.

The rearrangement uses TRBV7-9 and TRBJ2-7; D perhaps matches TRBD2 (6 bases). CDR1 is SEHNR, CDR2 FQNEAQ, per germline (reference sequence). V was trimmed by 6 bases and J by 0 bases, leaving 15 bases between them. The CDR3 runs to 15 residues. In DNA, the CDR3 is TGTGCCAGCAGGGCTGGCGGGGCCTTCTCCTACGAGCAGTACTTC. It is translated as CASRAGGAFSYEQYF.

The genes are TRBV10-3 and TRBJ2-7; the D gene is possibly TRBD1 (5 bases). Germline CDR1 reads ENHRY; CDR2 reads SYGVKD. V was clipped by 3 bases and J by 3 bases, with 21 bases between them. The CDR3 runs to 17 residues. The CDR3 spells CAISDSPPTVTFYEQYF. The CDR3 DNA reads as TGTGCCATCAGTGACTCCCCTCCGACAGTCACTTTCTACGAGCAGTACTTC.

The chain joins TRBV19 to TRBJ1-3; no reliable D call. Germline values: CDR1 LNHDA, CDR2 SQIVND (reference sequence). The CDR3 is made up of 17 amino acids. V was shortened by 3 bases and J by 2 bases, with 17 bases between the two germline ends. CDR3 DNA sequence: TGTGCCAGTAGTATCCCGTCTGACCGGAGGACTGGAAACACCATATATTTT. Translating gives CASSIPSDRRTGNTIYF.

V is TRBV7-8 and J is TRBJ1-5; D perhaps matches TRBD1 (6 bases). Trimming left V 2 bases short and J 5 bases short, with 10 bases between. The CDR3 is made up of 14 amino acids. Germline-derived CDR1 and CDR2 are SGHVS and FQNEAQ. In nucleotides, the CDR3 is TGTGCCAGCAGCTTAAGAGGGGGTGATCAGCCCCAGCATTTT. Translating gives CASSLRGGDQPQHF.

The chain combines TRBV11-3 with TRBJ2-2; 11 bases are a match to TRBD2. The CDR3 length is 17 residues. Trimming took 4 bases from V and 7 from J; bases not matched to a gene: 11. Germline values: CDR1 SGHNT, CDR2 YENEEA. The CDR3 DNA reads as TGTGCCAGCAGCTCGTCGCCCCTTAGCGGGAGGGTCGGGGAGCTGTTTTTT. This translates into CASSSSPLSGRVGELFF. Full variable domain (rest looked up from reference TRBV11-3 and TRBJ2-2): EAGVVQSPRYKIIEKKQPVAFWCNPISGHNTLYWYLQNLGQGPELLIRYENEEAVDDSQLPKDRFSAERLKGVDSTLKIQPAELGDSAVYLCASSSSPLSGRVGELFFGEGSRLTVL.

The chain employs TRBV30 and TRBJ1-1, with D possibly being TRBD1 (6 bases). The CDR3 covers 16 residues. Germline-derived CDR1 and CDR2 are GTSNPN and SVGIG (reference sequence). The V end lost 1 base, the J end lost 1 base, and 16 bases lay between the germline ends. This CDR3 is CAWSAGQLSTNTEAFF. Written as DNA, the CDR3 is TGTGCCTGGAGTGCCGGACAGCTTTCGACGAACACTGAAGCTTTCTTT.